The clone carrying this T cell receptor (beta chain) was counted between two and nine times. V was pared by 4 bases and J by 5 bases, with 16 bases between. CDR1 is SGDLS and CDR2 is YYNGEE in the germline V gene. There are 15 residues in the CDR3. This PCR relied on a set of 60 Vbeta primers and 13 Jbeta primers. This table comes from immunoSEQ multiplex PCR, and its TCRdb copy is limited to in-frame clones, with some not included. The table lists 200,000 to 250,000 clones, 82% of them singletons. The sample belongs to a study of cytomegalovirus exposure and HLA in healthy donors. The specimen was PBMCs. The V call is TRBV9, the J call TRBJ2-1; weak D call: TRBD1 (5 bases). The sequence was obtained from a middle-aged woman in good health and CMV-seropositive. In DNA, the CDR3 is TGTGCCAGCAGCCCCCGGACAACTCATAACAATGAGCAGTTCTTC. Its translation is CASSPRTTHNNEQFF.